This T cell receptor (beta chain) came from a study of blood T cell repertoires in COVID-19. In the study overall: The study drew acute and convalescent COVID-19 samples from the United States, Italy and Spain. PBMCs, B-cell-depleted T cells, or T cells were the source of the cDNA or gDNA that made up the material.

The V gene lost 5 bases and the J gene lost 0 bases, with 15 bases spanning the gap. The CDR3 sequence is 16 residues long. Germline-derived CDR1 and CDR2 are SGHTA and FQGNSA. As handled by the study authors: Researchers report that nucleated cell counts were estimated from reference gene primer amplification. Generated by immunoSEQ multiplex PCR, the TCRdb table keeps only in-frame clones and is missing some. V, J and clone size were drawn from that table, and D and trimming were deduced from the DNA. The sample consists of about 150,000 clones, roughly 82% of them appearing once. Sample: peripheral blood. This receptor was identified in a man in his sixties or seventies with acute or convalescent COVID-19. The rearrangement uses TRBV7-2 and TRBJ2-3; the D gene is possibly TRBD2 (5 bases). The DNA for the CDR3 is TGTGCCAGCAGCCCCCGGACTGGAACTAGCACAGATACGCAGTATTTT. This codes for CASSPRTGTSTDTQYF.